The following is a T cell receptor (beta chain) sequence with its context. CDR3 size: 15 residues. The trim removed 6 bases at V and 7 bases at J, leaving 8 bases unmatched. Looked up from germline, CDR1 is MNHEY and CDR2 is SVGAGI. This sample stems from a study of blood T cell repertoires in COVID-19. Authors' processing steps: Amplifying reference gene primers gave estimates of nucleated cell counts. The assay was immunoSEQ multiplex PCR, and TCRdb's table has in-frame clones only and misses some. The DNA was the basis for D and trimming; V, J and clone size are from that table. The sample holds 95,000 to 120,000 clones; 70% to 90% are singletons and the top ten take around 3.5%.

V is TRBV6-5 and J is TRBJ2-1; 11 bases are shared with TRBD1. The receptor's source is a man aged 40-50 years with acute or convalescent COVID-19. The sample was peripheral blood. The CDR3 loop is CASSPGTGGWNEQFF. CDR3 sequence (DNA): TGTGCCAGCAGCCCCGGGACAGGGGGATGGAATGAGCAGTTCTTC.